Listed below are T cell receptor beta chains from one sample, sequenced in a study of blood T cell repertoires in COVID-19. Sequenced by immunoSEQ multiplex PCR; TCRdb stores in-frame clones only, minus some. Of 190,000 or so clones listed, around 85% are singletons. Sequenced material: peripheral blood. Every receptor here comes from a woman of 80 years or more with acute or convalescent COVID-19. Both conserved end residues are trimmed from each CDR3. The order of the fields is V gene, J gene, CDR3 protein.

TRBV5-1,TRBJ2-5,ASSITAGVMETQY
TRBV9,TRBJ2-3,ASSVVSSTDTQY
TRBV3-1/TRBV3-2,TRBJ2-3,ASSDRVTDTQY
TRBV6-2/TRBV6-3,TRBJ2-1,ASSYAGSGYNEQF
TRBV3-1/TRBV3-2,TRBJ1-3,ASGGSTNTIY
TRBV5-1,TRBJ2-2,ASSAYPGQVNTGELF
TRBV4-3,TRBJ1-2,ASSLAVANYGYT
TRBV15,TRBJ1-1,ATSRDRTATEAF
TRBV5-6,TRBJ2-2,ASSRRTSGKVTGELF
TRBV5-1,TRBJ1-1,ASSLEGVLNTEAF